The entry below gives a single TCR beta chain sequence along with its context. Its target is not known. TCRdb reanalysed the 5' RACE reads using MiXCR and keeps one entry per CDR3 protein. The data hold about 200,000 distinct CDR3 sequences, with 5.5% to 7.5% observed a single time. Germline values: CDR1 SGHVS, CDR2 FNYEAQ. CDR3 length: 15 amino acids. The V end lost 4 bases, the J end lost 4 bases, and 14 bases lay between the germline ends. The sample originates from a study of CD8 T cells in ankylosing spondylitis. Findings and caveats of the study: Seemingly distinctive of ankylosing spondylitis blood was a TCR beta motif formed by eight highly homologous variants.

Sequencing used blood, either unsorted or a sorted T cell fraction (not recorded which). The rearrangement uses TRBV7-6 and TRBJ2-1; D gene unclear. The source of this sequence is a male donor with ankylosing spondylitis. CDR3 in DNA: TGTGCCAGCAGCTCACGGGCTTCGACATACAATGAGCAGTTCTTC. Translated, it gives CASSSRASTYNEQFF.